This T cell receptor (beta chain) was captured in a study of OX40 agonist ivuxolimab in advanced cancers. This CDR3 is built from 16 residues. V was pared by 5 bases and J by 6 bases, with 20 bases between. Per germline, CDR1 MDHEN and CDR2 SYDVKM. Assay: immunoSEQ multiplex PCR; the TCRdb copy retains only in-frame clones and omits some. This table holds around 40,000 clones, 86% found once. This TCR was recovered from an adult with an advanced solid tumor such as melanoma, head and neck, liver or kidney cancer. The chain employs TRBV28 and TRBJ1-5, with D tentatively TRBD1 (6 bases). Specimen: CD4+ or CD8+ T cells sorted from blood, collected in a trial of the OX40 agonist ivuxolimab. The CDR3 DNA reads as TGTGCCAGCAGTCAAAGAAGGGGGAGGTACGGTCAGCCCCAGCATTTT. Residues: CASSQRRGRYGQPQHF.